These 27 T cell receptor beta chains share one sample of origin, sequenced in a study of blood T cell repertoires in COVID-19. Measured with immunoSEQ multiplex PCR; TCRdb has only the in-frame clones, and not every one. The repertoire holds some 83,000 clones, with 85% to 90% as singletons. The sequencing input was peripheral blood. The source of these receptors is a man older than 75 in a cohort sampled during active COVID-19.

In this sample, this clone turned up a few times. V gene TRBV20-1 combines with J gene TRBJ2-7; possible D gene TRBD1, 6 bases. The CDR3 runs to 11 residues. Looked up from germline, CDR1 is DFQATT and CDR2 is SNEGSKA (reference sequence). V was trimmed by 3 bases and J by 5 bases, leaving 8 bases between them. CDR3 sequence reads: CSASQGHEQYF. CDR3 coding DNA: TGCAGTGCTAGCCAGGGGCACGAGCAGTACTTC.

This rearrangement joins TRBV3-1 (or the pseudogene TRBV3-2) to TRBJ2-1; the D is unclear. Germline-derived CDR1 and CDR2 are LGHDT and YNNKEL (reference sequence). V was trimmed by 4 bases and J by 5 bases, leaving 6 bases between them. This CDR3 region has 12 residues. DNA of the CDR3: TGTGCCAGCAGCCTGTCGGACAATGAGCAGTTCTTC. Amino acids: CASSLSDNEQFF.

This chain joins TRBV29-1 and TRBJ2-2, with D uncertain. Per the germline V gene, CDR1 is SQVTM and CDR2 is ANQGSEA. The V end lost 7 bases, the J end lost 6 bases, and 12 bases lay between the germline ends. The CDR3 contains 12 residues. The CDR3 reads CSAPLVAGELFF. DNA of the CDR3: TGCAGCGCCCCACTGGTGGCCGGGGAGCTGTTTTTT.

This rearrangement joins TRBV6-2 or TRBV6-3 to TRBJ2-7; tentative D call: TRBD1 (6 bases). The CDR3 runs 15 residues. V shed 3 bases and J shed 3 bases, with 15 bases lying between them. Looked up from germline, CDR1 is MNHEY and CDR2 is SVGEGT. CDR3 region: CASSYGTPDYYEQYV. The CDR3 DNA reads as TGTGCCAGCAGTTATGGGACACCGGATTACTACGAGCAGTACGTC.

The chain joins TRBV5-1 to TRBJ1-1; D gene uncertain. The CDR3 has 13 amino acids. V lost 1 base and J 5 bases, leaving 9 bases between the germline ends. Germline CDR1 SGHRS, CDR2 YFSETQ. CDR3 in DNA: TGCGCCAGCAGCTTGTTCCCGGGAACTGAAGCTTTCTTT. Protein product: CASSLFPGTEAFF.

This chain links TRBV7-2 with TRBJ2-1; TRBD2 agrees at 10 bases. Germline V gene lookup returns CDR1 SGHTA and CDR2 FQGNSA. V lost 7 bases to trimming and J lost 0 bases; unmatched junction nucleotides: 6. The CDR3 covers 16 residues. This chain's CDR3 is CASKVAGGSSYNEQFF. CDR3 sequence (DNA): TGTGCCAGCAAAGTAGCGGGGGGCAGCTCCTACAATGAGCAGTTCTTC. Filled out from reference TRBV7-2 and TRBJ2-1, the complete variable domain reads GAGVSQSPSNKVTEKGKDVELRCDPISGHTALYWYRQSLGQGLEFLIYFQGNSAPDKSGLPSDRFSAERTGGSVSTLTIQRTQQEDSAVYLCASKVAGGSSYNEQFFGPGTRLTVL.

This chain connects TRBV11-3 to TRBJ2-3, with TRBD2 identical over 9 bases. Looked up from germline, CDR1 is SGHNT and CDR2 is YENEEA. The CDR3 extends over 16 amino acids. V gave up 1 base and J gave up 1 base; unmatched junction bases: 3. CDR3 amino acids: CASSLGGGAGTDTQYF. Here the CDR3 DNA reads TGTGCCAGCAGCTTAGGCGGGGGGGCCGGCACAGATACGCAGTATTTT. The full variable domain, its missing parts supplied by reference TRBV11-3 and TRBJ2-3, is EAGVVQSPRYKIIEKKQPVAFWCNPISGHNTLYWYLQNLGQGPELLIRYENEEAVDDSQLPKDRFSAERLKGVDSTLKIQPAELGDSAVYLCASSLGGGAGTDTQYFGPGTRLTVL.

J is TRBJ1-2 and V is TRBV3-1 (or the pseudogene TRBV3-2), with 8 positions matching TRBD1. V lost 1 base, J lost 1 base, and 2 bases stayed unmatched. CDR1 and CDR2 from the germline V gene are LGHDT and YNNKEL (reference sequence). The CDR3 has 15 amino acids. The CDR3 loop reads CASSQAGQGNYGYTF. In DNA, the CDR3 is TGTGCCAGCAGCCAAGCTGGACAGGGTAACTATGGCTACACCTTC.

The chain employs TRBV7-9 and TRBJ1-1, with 7 nucleotides matching TRBD1. J lost 1 base, V lost 5 bases, and 13 bases had no gene match. The CDR3 runs to 17 residues. Germline V gives CDR1 SEHNR, CDR2 FQNEAQ (reference sequence). DNA for the CDR3: TGTGCCAGCAGCCCATACAGGGGCTTGGGAGGGAACACTGAAGCTTTCTTT. It translates to CASSPYRGLGGNTEAFF.

The chain employs TRBV11-2 and TRBJ2-5; the match to TRBD1 covers 9 bases. The CDR3 loop spans 17 amino acids. CDR1 is SGHAT and CDR2 is FQNNGV in the germline V gene. The ends lost 5 bases at V and 2 bases at J; junction bases unmatched: 12. CDR3 DNA sequence: TGTGCCAGCAGCGAACAGGGGGCTTTTTATGGGCAAGAGACCCAGTACTTC. Amino acid sequence: CASSEQGAFYGQETQYF.

Turning to this clone: At the DNA level, this CDR3 is encoded by other sequences in the same sample as well. The chain is built from TRBV5-1 and TRBJ1-1; TRBD1 matches 7 bases. CDR3 length: 14 residues. The germline CDR1 and CDR2 sequences are SGHRS and YFSETQ. V dropped 2 bases and J dropped 4; count of bases not matched to a gene: 5. The CDR3 coding sequence is TGCGCCAGCAGCTTAGAGGGACAGAGCACTGAAGCTTTCTTT. It translates to CASSLEGQSTEAFF.

The chain uses TRBV3-1 (or the pseudogene TRBV3-2) and TRBJ2-1; 16 bases line up with TRBD2. This CDR3 region has 16 residues. Trimming removed 5 bases from V and 7 bases from J; junction bases left unmatched: 5. Germline V CDR1 and CDR2: LGHDT, YNNKEL (reference sequence). CDR3 residues: CASSKGLAGGRNEQFF. As DNA, the CDR3 is TGTGCCAGCAGCAAGGGACTAGCGGGGGGGAGGAATGAGCAGTTCTTC.

The V and J genes are TRBV4-1 and TRBJ2-1; TRBD2 matches at 15 bases. This CDR3 has 15 amino acids. Trimming removed 5 bases from V and 9 bases from J; junction bases left unmatched: 5. The germline CDR1 and CDR2 sequences are MGHRA and YSYEKL. CDR3 residues: CASSWTSGGAREQFF. Here the CDR3 DNA reads TGCGCCAGCAGCTGGACTAGCGGGGGGGCGCGTGAGCAGTTCTTC.

The chain recombines TRBV4-2 with TRBJ2-5; 8 bases are a match to TRBD2. CDR1 is LGHNA and CDR2 is YNFKEQ in the germline V gene. The CDR3 loop spans 17 amino acids. V shed 0 bases and J 1 base; nucleotides not matched to a gene: 7. The DNA of the CDR3 is TGTGCCAGCAGCCAAGATTCACTAGCGGAAACCCAAGAGACCCAGTACTTC. It codes for CASSQDSLAETQETQYF.

The chain has TRBV7-8 and TRBJ1-1; 9 nucleotides line up with TRBD1. Unmatched junction bases numbered 6, after V lost 2 bases and J lost 5 bases. The CDR3 has 15 amino acids. CDR1 and CDR2 from the germline V gene are SGHVS and FQNEAQ. The CDR3 DNA reads TGTGCCAGCAGCTTAACACAGGGGGCGAGGACTGAAGCTTTCTTT. Residues: CASSLTQGARTEAFF.

V usage is TRBV18 and J usage is TRBJ1-4; D is undetermined. Trimming shortened V by 6 bases and J by 8 bases, and 19 bases separated the two germline ends. This CDR3 comprises 15 residues. The V gene's germline CDR1 is KGHSH and CDR2 LQKENI. CDR3 in DNA: TGTGCCAGCTCCGCGAACGAGGGTAGTTGGGAAAAACTGTTTTTT. Amino acids: CASSANEGSWEKLFF.

V usage is TRBV29-1 and J usage is TRBJ2-1, with a possible D match to TRBD2 (8 bases). V dropped 8 bases and J dropped 8 bases, with 19 bases sitting between them. The CDR3 runs to 13 residues. CDR1 SQVTM and CDR2 ANQGSEA come from the germline V gene. CDR3 DNA: TGCAGCCCCAGGGTAGCGGGGACAGATGAGCAGTTCTTC. Translation gives CSPRVAGTDEQFF.

CDR3 coding DNA: TGTGCCATCAGTGAGTCGGGAGGGGGAGCTGAAGCTTTCTTT. This encodes CAISESGGGAEAFF. The rearrangement joins TRBV10-3 to TRBJ1-1, with a tentative D call TRBD1 (6 bases). The CDR3 length is 14 residues. Germline V CDR1 and CDR2: ENHRY, SYGVKD. V was clipped by 0 bases and J by 6 bases, with 11 bases between them.

The genes are TRBV12-3 or TRBV12-4 and TRBJ1-1, with a weak D call TRBD1 (5 bases). Trimming removed 7 bases from V and 5 bases from J, with 11 bases in between. This CDR3 is built from 12 residues. The CDR3 here is CASTRGGTEAFF. CDR3 coding DNA: TGTGCCAGCACCCGGGGGGGGACTGAAGCTTTCTTT.

The V call is TRBV21-1, the J call TRBJ2-5; the table's TRBD1 call for D was not verified on the DNA. TRBV21-1 counts as a pseudogene. The CDR3 contains 16 residues. The DNA for the CDR3 is TGTGCCAGCAGCAACCGGACAGTCCTTGGACAAGAGACCCAGTACTTC. Protein: CASSNRTVLGQETQYF.

The chain couples TRBV5-1 to TRBJ2-3; 10 bases map to TRBD1. The junction had 9 bases not matched to a gene; V was cut back by 4 bases and J by 4 bases. The CDR3 has 16 amino acids. Per germline, CDR1 SGHRS and CDR2 YFSETQ. The DNA of the CDR3 is TGCGCCAGCAGCGGGACAGGGGCTACCCACGCAGATACGCAGTATTTT. It codes for CASSGTGATHADTQYF.

This clone was detected only a few times. The chain recombines TRBV2 with TRBJ2-7; D is undetermined. Germline lookup yields CDR1 SNHLY and CDR2 FYNNEI. V lost 8 bases, J lost 1 base, and 9 bases lay in between. The CDR3 extends over 12 amino acids. CDR3: CASVPLSYEQYF. For the CDR3, the DNA is TGTGCCAGCGTTCCCCTTTCCTACGAGCAGTACTTC.

The chain couples TRBV4-2 to TRBJ2-3; tentatively, D is TRBD1 (6 bases). V gave up 0 bases and J gave up 2 bases, with 9 bases separating them. The germline V gene encodes CDR1 LGHNA and CDR2 YNFKEQ. This CDR3 region has 15 residues. Written as DNA, the CDR3 is TGTGCCAGCAGCCAAGATGGGACACTCACAGATACGCAGTATTTT. Translation gives CASSQDGTLTDTQYF.

This chain uses TRBV13 with TRBJ2-5; TRBD2 agrees at 12 bases. Trimming cost V 4 bases and J 1 base; bases outside gene matches: 7. The germline V gene encodes CDR1 PRHDT and CDR2 FYEKMQ (reference sequence). This CDR3 has 17 amino acids. This CDR3 reads CASSSNGLAGTQETQYF. The CDR3 DNA is TGTGCCAGCAGCTCCAACGGACTAGCGGGGACCCAAGAGACCCAGTACTTC.

The CDR3 protein is CASSLGQGVDEQYV. Written as DNA, the CDR3 is TGTGCCAGCTCCTTGGGACAGGGAGTAGACGAGCAGTACGTC. This chain joins TRBV18 and TRBJ2-7, with 9 bases lining up with TRBD1. J gave up 5 bases and V 6 bases, and 8 bases lay outside the gene matches. Germline-derived CDR1 and CDR2 are KGHSH and LQKENI. There are 14 residues in the CDR3.

The chain is built from TRBV28 and TRBJ1-2, with D possibly matching TRBD1 (5 bases). Trimming stripped 6 bases from V and 4 bases from J, with 9 bases between. This CDR3 is 12 amino acids long. Germline CDR1 reads MDHEN; CDR2 reads SYDVKM. The CDR3 loop reads CASSPRAYGYTF. In DNA, the CDR3 is TGTGCCAGCAGCCCCAGGGCCTATGGCTACACCTTC.

This rearrangement joins TRBV27 to TRBJ2-5; 7 bases match TRBD1. There are 14 residues in the CDR3. CDR1 is MNHEY, CDR2 SMNVEV, per germline (reference sequence). The V gene end was trimmed by 4 bases and the J gene end by 1 base; junction bases not matched to a gene: 3. The CDR3 bases are TGTGCCAGCAGTTCGGCAGGGGGCCAAGAGACCCAGTACTTC. Its translation is CASSSAGGQETQYF.